This T cell receptor beta chain was sequenced during a study of blood T cell repertoires in COVID-19. Study-wide background: Collection of acute and convalescent COVID-19 samples took place in the United States, Italy and Spain. From T cells, B-cell-depleted T cells, or PBMCs came the material, which was cDNA or gDNA.

After removal of 5 bases from V and 4 bases from J, the junction contained 14 bases not matched to a gene. The CDR3 covers 17 residues. The germline V gene encodes CDR1 SNHLY and CDR2 FYNNEI. Recovered status in Cohort 3 required two negative PCRs, clearance, or symptom resolution. Original data processing: How many nucleated cells were present was estimated from reference gene primer amplification. Only in-frame clones appear in the TCRdb table, and some are missing; sequencing was by immunoSEQ multiplex PCR. V and J calls plus clone size are reproduced from that table; the DNA served to infer D and trimming. The sample yields hundreds of thousands of clones, approximately 86% seen once.

The origin of this receptor is an older woman who had recovered from COVID-19. Sequencing input: PBMCs or T cells enriched from blood (not recorded which). The chain combines TRBV2 with TRBJ1-2; 9 nucleotides agree with TRBD1. The CDR3 protein is CASSLRGGTGKGYGYTF. The CDR3 DNA is TGTGCCAGCAGTTTGAGGGGGGGGACAGGGAAAGGCTATGGCTACACCTTC.